What follows are 25 T cell receptor beta chains derived from one specimen sequenced in a study of T-cell reconstitution after alpha-beta-depleted transplantation in children. Preparing the TCRbeta library involved the use of unique molecular identifiers. TCRdb reprocessed the PCR reads via MiXCR and lists one record per CDR3 protein. Among around 410,000 distinct CDR3 sequences listed, around 9.9% were seen once. This material consisted of PBMCs from the stem cell graft donor, taken from the stem cell graft. The receptors originated from a human donor who donated a stem cell graft to a child with acute myeloid leukemia.

The rearrangement joins TRBV6-2 or TRBV6-3 to TRBJ1-5; D is unclear. This CDR3 is 12 amino acids long. CDR1 and CDR2 (germline): MNHEY, SVGEGT. Trimming left V 3 bases short and J 6 bases short, with 6 bases between. In DNA form, the CDR3 reads TGTGCCAGCAGTTATGTGGGTCAGCCCCAGCATTTT. Translated: CASSYVGQPQHF.

A few counts support this clonotype. V gene TRBV7-8 combines with J gene TRBJ1-5; D might be TRBD1 (6 bases). The CDR3 covers 16 residues. Germline V gene lookup returns CDR1 SGHVS and CDR2 FQNEAQ. V was clipped by 2 bases and J by 4 bases, with 15 bases between them. The CDR3 DNA is TGTGCCAGCAGCTTACGGCGGACAGTAACAAATCAGCCCCAGCATTTT. It encodes CASSLRRTVTNQPQHF.

The chain is built from TRBV30 and TRBJ1-4; D call uncertain. Trimming stripped 0 bases from V and 8 bases from J, with 19 bases between. The CDR3 loop spans 16 amino acids. CDR1 GTSNPN and CDR2 SVGIG come from the germline V gene (reference sequence). CDR3 protein: CAWSVFAGSNREKLFF. DNA of the CDR3: TGTGCCTGGAGTGTATTTGCGGGAAGTAATCGAGAAAAACTGTTTTTT.

In this sample, this clonotype turned up a few times. This sequence joins TRBV12-3 or TRBV12-4 and TRBJ2-7; 7 bases match TRBD2. The length of the CDR3 is 13 residues. V lost 6 bases to trimming and J lost 6 bases; unmatched junction nucleotides: 8. CDR3 bases: TGTGCCAGCAGCCCCGGACTAGTTGCCGAGCAGTACGTC. Translated: CASSPGLVAEQYV.

This clonotype was observed a handful of times. The genes are TRBV6-2 or TRBV6-3 and TRBJ2-3, with 10 positions matching TRBD2. Trimming cost V 2 bases and J 3 bases; bases outside gene matches: 8. Germline V gene sequence: CDR1 MNHEY, CDR2 SVGEGT. CDR3 size: 17 residues. CDR3 region: CASSYGRLAGVTDTQYF. The CDR3 bases are TGTGCCAGCAGTTACGGCCGACTAGCGGGCGTAACAGATACGCAGTATTTT.

The V and J genes are TRBV2 and TRBJ1-5; 7 nucleotides match TRBD1. The junction had 7 bases not matched to a gene; V was cut back by 4 bases and J by 4 bases. Germline V gene sequence: CDR1 SNHLY, CDR2 FYNNEI. CDR3 length: 15 amino acids. The CDR3 coding sequence is TGTGCCAGCAGTGGTCAACAGGGGACGAATCAGCCCCAGCATTTT. It is translated as CASSGQQGTNQPQHF.

This clonotype has just a few counts. The V gene is TRBV20-1, the J gene TRBJ1-2, with 7 bases lining up with TRBD1. The CDR3 is 16 amino acids. V lost 6 bases, J lost 0 bases, and 13 bases stayed unmatched. Germline values: CDR1 DFQATT, CDR2 SNEGSKA (reference sequence). CDR3 in DNA: TGCAGTGCCGAGAAGACAGGGACCCAAGCTAACTATGGCTACACCTTC. Encoded protein: CSAEKTGTQANYGYTF.

V is TRBV3-1 and J is TRBJ2-2; D is ambiguous. Trimming left V 5 bases short and J 7 bases short, with 14 bases between. The CDR3 consists of 14 residues. From germline, CDR1 is LGHDT and CDR2 YNNKEL (reference sequence). This CDR3 reads CASSGYPSGGELFF. The CDR3 nucleotides read TGTGCCAGCAGCGGGTACCCTTCCGGCGGGGAGCTGTTTTTT.

The V gene is TRBV20-1, the J gene TRBJ1-1, with 8 bases matching TRBD1. V was clipped by 6 bases and J by 1 base; unmatched bases: 1. The CDR3 extends over 12 amino acids. Germline V lookup: CDR1 DFQATT, CDR2 SNEGSKA (reference sequence). CDR3 DNA sequence: TGCAGTGCGGGACAGGAGAACACTGAAGCTTTCTTT. Translating it yields CSAGQENTEAFF.

In its sample, this clonotype was seen a few times. CDR3 nucleotide sequence: TGTGCCAGCAGCCGGACTAGCGGGAGTACCGTCCTCAATGAGCAGTTCTTC. Its translation: CASSRTSGSTVLNEQFF. The J gene is TRBJ2-1, the V gene TRBV6-1, with TRBD2 identical over 13 bases. The V and J ends lost 6 bases and 6 bases, in that order; junction bases with no gene match: 11. The germline CDR1 and CDR2 sequences are MNHNS and SASEGT. The CDR3 consists of 17 residues.

The chain combines TRBV2 with TRBJ2-2; TRBD2 is a possible D gene (6 bases). Germline CDR1 reads SNHLY; CDR2 reads FYNNEI. CDR3 length equals 13 residues. Trimming cost V 7 bases and J 7 bases, with 13 bases left between them. The CDR3 reads CASKGGLVGELFF. The CDR3 bases are TGTGCCAGCAAAGGAGGGCTCGTCGGGGAGCTGTTTTTT. Together with reference TRBV2 and TRBJ2-2, the CDR3 gives the full variable domain: EPEVTQTPSHQVTQMGQEVILRCVPISNHLYFYWYRQILGQKVEFLVSFYNNEISEKSEIFDDQFSVERPDGSNFTLKIRSTKLEDSAMYFCASKGGLVGELFFGEGSRLTVL.

There are a few counts of this clonotype. The gene calls are TRBV12-3 or TRBV12-4 and TRBJ2-2, with 8 bases identical to TRBD1. Losses at the gene ends were 3 bases for V and 4 bases for J; bases not matched to a gene: 7. This CDR3 is 16 amino acids long. DNA of the CDR3: TGTGCCAGCAGTTTCGGGACAGGACGTTCCACCGGGGAGCTGTTTTTT. Its translation is CASSFGTGRSTGELFF.

The CDR3 reads CASSPQQAEVGYTF. The CDR3 DNA follows: TGCGCCAGCAGCCCGCAACAAGCCGAAGTCGGCTACACCTTC. The rearrangement links TRBV5-1 to TRBJ1-2, with unresolved D. Germline CDR1 SGHRS, CDR2 YFSETQ. V dropped 4 bases and J dropped 8 bases, with 18 bases sitting between them. The CDR3 length is 14 residues. Combining the CDR3 with reference TRBV5-1 and TRBJ1-2 gives the whole variable domain KAGVTQTPRYLIKTRGQQVTLSCSPISGHRSVSWYQQTPGQGLQFLFEYFSETQRNKGNFPGRFSGRQFSNSRSEMNVSTLELGDSALYLCASSPQQAEVGYTFGSGTRLTVV.

This clonotype was observed at least ten times. This chain joins TRBV29-1 and TRBJ2-2; 7 bases are a match to TRBD2. The CDR3 runs to 16 residues. The V gene end was trimmed by 6 bases and the J gene end by 0 bases; junction bases not matched to a gene: 10. CDR1 and CDR2 (germline): SQVTM, ANQGSEA. Here the CDR3 DNA reads TGCAGCGTCCAATACCGAGCGGGGTCGAACACCGGGGAGCTGTTTTTT. As protein: CSVQYRAGSNTGELFF.

This clonotype came up a few times. The rearrangement joins TRBV6-4 to TRBJ2-4, with a weak D call TRBD1 (5 bases). The CDR3 extends over 18 amino acids. Germline CDR1 MRHNA, CDR2 SNTAGT. Trimming stripped 5 bases from V and 0 bases from J, with 20 bases between. DNA of the CDR3: TGTGCCAGCAGTCCAACCCCTGACAGTTTGCTAGCCAAAAACATTCAGTACTTC. It specifies CASSPTPDSLLAKNIQYF.

This chain connects TRBV3-1 to TRBJ1-4; TRBD1 matches 7 bases. The CDR3 is made up of 16 amino acids. The V and J ends lost 5 bases and 5 bases, in that order; junction bases with no gene match: 11. Per the germline V gene, CDR1 is LGHDT and CDR2 is YNNKEL (reference sequence). CDR3 sequence reads: CASSSTRTGGNEKLFF. The CDR3 region has the DNA TGTGCCAGCAGCAGCACCCGGACAGGAGGAAATGAAAAACTGTTTTTT.

The chain carries TRBV4-2 and TRBJ2-7; 10 nucleotides agree with TRBD2. The germline CDR1 and CDR2 sequences are LGHNA and YNFKEQ. The CDR3 runs to 20 residues. V was pared by 0 bases and J by 2 bases, with 16 bases of the junction left unmatched. Written as DNA, the CDR3 is TGTGCCAGCAGCCAAGATCTAAATTCTCCAGGACTAGCGGAAACCTACGAGCAGTACTTC. Protein sequence: CASSQDLNSPGLAETYEQYF.

This clonotype was seen a single time. The junction departs from germline at one end; a sequencing error may be responsible. J is TRBJ2-5 and V is TRBV28; maybe TRBD1 (6 bases). The CDR3 covers 16 residues. Looked up from germline, CDR1 is MDHEN and CDR2 is SYDVKM. In DNA form, the CDR3 reads TGTGACAGCAGCCCCCTCATACAGGGCGTCCAAGAGACCCAGTACTTC. Its translation: CDSSPLIQGVQETQYF. Using reference TRBV28 and TRBJ2-5 for the parts outside the CDR3, the full variable domain is DVKVTQSSRYLVKRTGEKVFLECVQDMDHENMFWYRQDPGLGLRLIYFSYDVKMKEKGDIPEGYSVSREKKERFSLILESASTNQTSMYLCDSSPLIQGVQETQYFGPGTRLLVL.

This clonotype turned up a few times. The chain carries TRBV5-4 and TRBJ1-1; D not resolved. CDR1 and CDR2 (germline): SGHNT, YYREEE (reference sequence). The CDR3 runs to 14 residues. The germline V and J ends were trimmed by 4 bases and 1 base, with 11 bases remaining between them. Here the CDR3 DNA reads TGTGCCAGCAGCCCAAAGAAGGGGAACACTGAAGCTTTCTTT. Amino acid sequence: CASSPKKGNTEAFF.

This clonotype was seen many times. V usage is TRBV20-1 and J usage is TRBJ2-2; no reliable D call. This CDR3 is 14 amino acids long. Germline lookup yields CDR1 DFQATT and CDR2 SNEGSKA (reference sequence). Trimming took off 7 bases at V and 0 bases at J, with 12 bases between the two ends. The CDR3 loop is CSVRSGTNTGELFF. The CDR3 DNA sequence: TGCAGTGTCAGGTCGGGTACGAACACCGGGGAGCTGTTTTTT.

This clonotype turned up a few times. V usage is TRBV20-1 and J usage is TRBJ2-1, with 8 nucleotides matching TRBD1. The V and J ends lost 3 bases and 7 bases, in that order; junction bases with no gene match: 14. The CDR3 sequence is 16 residues long. CDR1 and CDR2 from the germline V gene are DFQATT and SNEGSKA (reference sequence). CDR3 loop: CSASGSRTGSRNEQFF. The CDR3 DNA follows: TGCAGTGCTAGCGGTTCCCGGACAGGGTCAAGGAATGAGCAGTTCTTC.

This clonotype occurred many times. This chain joins TRBV30 and TRBJ2-2; the D is unclear. The V end was cut by 2 bases, the J end by 5 bases, with 6 bases between. The CDR3 has 12 residues. Germline V gene data show CDR1 as GTSNPN and CDR2 as SVGIG (reference sequence). In DNA, the CDR3 is TGTGCCTGGAGTCCCCATACCGGGGAGCTGTTTTTT. Encoded protein: CAWSPHTGELFF.

In its sample, this clonotype was seen a few times. The chain joins TRBV5-1 to TRBJ2-3, with D tentatively TRBD1 (5 bases). In germline, CDR1 is SGHRS, CDR2 YFSETQ. The CDR3 is 15 residues long. Trimming took off 0 bases at V and 2 bases at J, with 10 bases between the two ends. The CDR3 region is CASSLEGVTTDTQYF. CDR3 in DNA: TGCGCCAGCAGCTTGGAAGGGGTCACCACAGATACGCAGTATTTT.

In its sample, this clonotype was seen a few times. The CDR3 DNA is TGTGCCAGCAGTCTGACAGCGGATTACGAGCAGTACTTC. Amino acid sequence: CASSLTADYEQYF. The chain links TRBV12-3 or TRBV12-4 to TRBJ2-7; the D gene could be TRBD1 or TRBD2 (5 bases each). CDR3 length: 13 residues. Trimming left V 5 bases short and J 4 bases short, with 12 bases between.

This clonotype occurred a few times. The chain joins TRBV9 to TRBJ2-1, with TRBD2 as a possible D gene (5 bases). The CDR3 runs 15 residues. CDR1 is SGDLS, CDR2 YYNGEE, per germline. The V end lost 0 bases, the J end lost 7 bases, and 14 bases lay between the germline ends. CDR3 in DNA: TGTGCCAGCAGCGTAGGATCTAGCACGGGAAATGAGCAGTTCTTC. Translation: CASSVGSSTGNEQFF.